The source of this TCR beta chain is a study of blood T cell repertoires in COVID-19. About the study: COVID-19 samples collected from the United States, Italy and Spain covered acute and convalescent phases. The analysed material was cDNA or gDNA that came from T cells, B-cell-depleted T cells, or PBMCs.

This clone was counted once. Original processing notes: Amplifying reference gene primers gave estimates of nucleated cell counts. The table came from immunoSEQ multiplex PCR; TCRdb's copy has only in-frame clones and leaves some out. From that table come the V and J calls and clone size; the DNA was used to work out D and trimming. The data contain just over 95,000 clones, about nine tenths of them seen just once; the ten biggest clones take up over 4.5%. V shed 2 bases and J 6 bases; nucleotides not matched to a gene: 4. This CDR3 spans 15 amino acids. CDR1 and CDR2 (germline): SGHRS, YFSETQ. This TCR was sampled from a man aged 45 to 65 with acute or convalescent COVID-19. The J gene is TRBJ2-2, the V gene TRBV5-1, with 10 bases that match TRBD1. Material: peripheral blood. CDR3 in DNA: TGCGCCAGCAGCTTAGGACAGGGGGAGCCCGGGGAGCTGTTTTTT. It is translated as CASSLGQGEPGELFF.